This T cell receptor (beta chain) is drawn from a study of cytomegalovirus exposure and HLA in healthy donors. CDR1 and CDR2 (germline): SGHVS, FQNEAQ. Germline trimming cut 4 bases from V and 3 bases from J; bases unmatched to any gene: 17. The CDR3 has 19 amino acids. In the PCR, 60 Vbeta and 13 Jbeta primers were used. Assay used: immunoSEQ multiplex PCR; TCRdb lists only in-frame clones, some missing. The top ten hold around 1.7% of the sample, which has roughly 170,000 clones, less than 90% seen once. Sequencing was performed on PBMCs. This TCR came from a man in his forties or fifties in good health and CMV-seronegative. V usage is TRBV7-8 and J usage is TRBJ2-2; 7 nucleotides align to TRBD2. The CDR3 sequence: CASSSLGRGSLAYTGELFF. The CDR3 DNA reads TGTGCCAGCAGCTCCCTCGGGCGGGGCTCACTAGCGTACACCGGGGAGCTGTTTTTT.